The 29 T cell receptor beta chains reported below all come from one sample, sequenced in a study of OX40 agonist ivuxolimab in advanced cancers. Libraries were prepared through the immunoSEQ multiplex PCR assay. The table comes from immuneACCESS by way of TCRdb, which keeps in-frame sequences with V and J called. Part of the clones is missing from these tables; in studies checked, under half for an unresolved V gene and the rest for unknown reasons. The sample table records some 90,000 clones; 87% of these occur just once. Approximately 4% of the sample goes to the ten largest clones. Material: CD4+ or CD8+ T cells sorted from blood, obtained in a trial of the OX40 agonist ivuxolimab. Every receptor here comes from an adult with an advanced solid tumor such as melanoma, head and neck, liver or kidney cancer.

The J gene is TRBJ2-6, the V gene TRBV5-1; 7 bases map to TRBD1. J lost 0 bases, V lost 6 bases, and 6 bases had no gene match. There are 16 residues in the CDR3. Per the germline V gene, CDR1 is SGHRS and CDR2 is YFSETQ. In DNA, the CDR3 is TGCGCCAGCAAGGACAGGACGAGCTCTGGGGCCAACGTCCTGACTTTC. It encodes CASKDRTSSGANVLTF.

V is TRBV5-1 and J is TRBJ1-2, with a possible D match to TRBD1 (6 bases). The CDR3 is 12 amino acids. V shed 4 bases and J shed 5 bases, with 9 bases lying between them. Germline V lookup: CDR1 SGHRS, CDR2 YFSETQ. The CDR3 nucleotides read TGCGCCAGCAGCACAGGACAGTATGGCTACACCTTC. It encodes CASSTGQYGYTF. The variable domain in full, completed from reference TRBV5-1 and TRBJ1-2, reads KAGVTQTPRYLIKTRGQQVTLSCSPISGHRSVSWYQQTPGQGLQFLFEYFSETQRNKGNFPGRFSGRQFSNSRSEMNVSTLELGDSALYLCASSTGQYGYTFGSGTRLTVV.

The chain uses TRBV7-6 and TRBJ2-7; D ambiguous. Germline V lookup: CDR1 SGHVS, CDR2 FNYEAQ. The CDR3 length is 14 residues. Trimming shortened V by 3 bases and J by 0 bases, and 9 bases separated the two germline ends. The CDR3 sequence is CASSFSPSSYEQYV. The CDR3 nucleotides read TGTGCCAGCAGCTTCTCCCCGAGCTCCTACGAGCAGTACGTC.

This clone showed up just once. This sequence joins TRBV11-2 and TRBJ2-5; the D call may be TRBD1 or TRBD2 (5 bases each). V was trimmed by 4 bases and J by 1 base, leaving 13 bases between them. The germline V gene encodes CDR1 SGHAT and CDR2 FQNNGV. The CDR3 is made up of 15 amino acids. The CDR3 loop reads CASSSDLGAQETQYF. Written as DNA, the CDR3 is TGTGCCAGCAGCTCGGACTTAGGGGCCCAAGAGACCCAGTACTTC.

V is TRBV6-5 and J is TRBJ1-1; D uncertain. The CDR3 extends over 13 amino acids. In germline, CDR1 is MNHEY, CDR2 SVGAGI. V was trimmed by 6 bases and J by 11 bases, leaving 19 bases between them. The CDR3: CASSRVGIAGAFF. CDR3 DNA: TGTGCCAGCAGCCGGGTGGGGATCGCGGGGGCTTTCTTT.

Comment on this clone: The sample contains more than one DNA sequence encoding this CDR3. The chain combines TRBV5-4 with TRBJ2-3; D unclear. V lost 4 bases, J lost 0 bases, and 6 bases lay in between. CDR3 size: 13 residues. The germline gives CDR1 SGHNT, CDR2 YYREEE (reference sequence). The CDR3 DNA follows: TGTGCCAGCAGCCTTGACAGCACAGATACGCAGTATTTT. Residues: CASSLDSTDTQYF.

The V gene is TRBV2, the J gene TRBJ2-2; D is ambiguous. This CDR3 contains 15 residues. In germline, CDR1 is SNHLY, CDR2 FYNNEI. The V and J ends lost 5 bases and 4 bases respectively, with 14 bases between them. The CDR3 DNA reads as TGTGCCAGCAGTAAACCGCTTGTAGTCACCGGGGAGCTGTTTTTT. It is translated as CASSKPLVVTGELFF.

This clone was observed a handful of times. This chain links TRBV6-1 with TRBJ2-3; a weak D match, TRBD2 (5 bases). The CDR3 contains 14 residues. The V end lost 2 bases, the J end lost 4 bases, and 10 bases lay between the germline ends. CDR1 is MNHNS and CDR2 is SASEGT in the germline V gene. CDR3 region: CASSEMLASDTQYF. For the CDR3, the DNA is TGTGCCAGCAGTGAAATGCTAGCTTCAGATACGCAGTATTTT.

CDR3: CASSLAGFRLTGELFF. CDR3 DNA sequence: TGTGCCAGCAGCTTAGCAGGGTTTAGGCTTACCGGGGAGCTGTTTTTT. The chain recombines TRBV7-2 with TRBJ2-2; D not resolved. The CDR3 length is 16 residues. Germline loops: CDR1 SGHTA, CDR2 FQGNSA. V dropped 0 bases and J dropped 5 bases, with 13 bases sitting between them.

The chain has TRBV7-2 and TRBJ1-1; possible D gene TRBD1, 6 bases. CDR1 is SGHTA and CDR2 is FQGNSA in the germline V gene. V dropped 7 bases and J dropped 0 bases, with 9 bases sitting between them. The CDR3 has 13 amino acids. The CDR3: CASNRALNTEAFF. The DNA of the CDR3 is TGTGCCAGCAACAGGGCTTTGAACACTGAAGCTTTCTTT.

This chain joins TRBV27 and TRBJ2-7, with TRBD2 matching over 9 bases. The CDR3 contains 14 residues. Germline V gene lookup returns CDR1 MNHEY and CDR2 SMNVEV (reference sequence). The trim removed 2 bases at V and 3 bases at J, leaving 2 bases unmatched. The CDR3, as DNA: TGTGCCAGCAGTTTACGGACTAGCGTCTACGAGCAGTACTTC. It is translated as CASSLRTSVYEQYF.

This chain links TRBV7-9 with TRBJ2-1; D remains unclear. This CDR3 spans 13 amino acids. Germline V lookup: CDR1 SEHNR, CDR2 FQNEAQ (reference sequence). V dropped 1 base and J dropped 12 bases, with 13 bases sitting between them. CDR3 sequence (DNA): TGTGCCAGCAGCTTAGATTCCTTGCCGGGGCAGTTCTTC. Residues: CASSLDSLPGQFF.

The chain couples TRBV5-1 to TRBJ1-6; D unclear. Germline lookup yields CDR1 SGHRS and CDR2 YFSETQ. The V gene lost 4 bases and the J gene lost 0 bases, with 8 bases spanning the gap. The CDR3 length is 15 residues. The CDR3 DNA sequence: TGCGCCAGCAGCCCGCGGGGCTCCTATAATTCACCCCTCCACTTT. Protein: CASSPRGSYNSPLHF.

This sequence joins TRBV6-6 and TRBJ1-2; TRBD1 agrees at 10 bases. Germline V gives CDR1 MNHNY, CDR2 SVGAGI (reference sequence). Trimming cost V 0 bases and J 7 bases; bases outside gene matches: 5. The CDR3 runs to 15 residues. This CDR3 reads CASSYSFDRGLGYTF. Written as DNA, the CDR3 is TGTGCCAGCAGTTACTCGTTCGACAGGGGGCTTGGCTACACCTTC.

Here the CDR3 DNA reads TGTGCCAGCAGCTTAAACAGCTTGAACACTGAAGCTTTCTTT. Amino acid sequence: CASSLNSLNTEAFF. The V call is TRBV11-2, the J call TRBJ1-1, with no clear D. V lost 2 bases and J lost 0, with 7 bases in between. CDR3 length equals 14 residues. The germline gives CDR1 SGHAT, CDR2 FQNNGV.

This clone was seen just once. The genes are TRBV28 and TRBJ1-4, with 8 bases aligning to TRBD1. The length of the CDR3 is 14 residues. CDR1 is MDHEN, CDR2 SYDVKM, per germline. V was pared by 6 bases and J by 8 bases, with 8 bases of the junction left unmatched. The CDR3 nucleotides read TGTGCCAGCAGCTTGGACAGGGTACGCGAAAAACTGTTTTTT. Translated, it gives CASSLDRVREKLFF.

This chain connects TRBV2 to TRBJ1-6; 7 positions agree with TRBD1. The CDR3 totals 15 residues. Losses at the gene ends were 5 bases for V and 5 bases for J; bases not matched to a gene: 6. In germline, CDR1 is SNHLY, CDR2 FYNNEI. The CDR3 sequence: CASSFNRGDNSPLHF. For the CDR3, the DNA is TGTGCCAGCAGTTTTAACAGGGGCGATAATTCACCCCTCCACTTT.

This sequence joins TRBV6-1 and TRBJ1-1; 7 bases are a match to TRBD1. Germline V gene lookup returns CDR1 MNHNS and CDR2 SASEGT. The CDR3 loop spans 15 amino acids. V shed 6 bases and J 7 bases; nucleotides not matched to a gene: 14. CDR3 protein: CASSRGRGQSYEAFF. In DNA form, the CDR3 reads TGTGCCAGCAGCAGGGGGAGGGGGCAGTCTTATGAAGCTTTCTTT.

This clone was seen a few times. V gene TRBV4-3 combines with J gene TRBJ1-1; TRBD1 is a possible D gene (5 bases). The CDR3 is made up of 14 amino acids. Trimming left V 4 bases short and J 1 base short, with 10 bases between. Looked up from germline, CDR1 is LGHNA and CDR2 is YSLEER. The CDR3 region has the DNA TGCGCCAGCAGCCTCTCCGGGGGGAACACTGAAGCTTTCTTT. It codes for CASSLSGGNTEAFF.

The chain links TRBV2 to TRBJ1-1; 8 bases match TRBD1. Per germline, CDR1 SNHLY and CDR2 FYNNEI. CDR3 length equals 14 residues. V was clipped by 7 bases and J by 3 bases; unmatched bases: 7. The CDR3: CASTLDRADTEAFF. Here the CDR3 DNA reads TGTGCCAGCACTTTGGACAGGGCTGACACTGAAGCTTTCTTT.

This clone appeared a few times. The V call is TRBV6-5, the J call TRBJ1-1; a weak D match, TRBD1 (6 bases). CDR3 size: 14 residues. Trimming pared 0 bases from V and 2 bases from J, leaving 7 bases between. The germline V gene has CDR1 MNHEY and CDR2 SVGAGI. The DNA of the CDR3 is TGTGCCAGCAGTTACTCGACAGGCAACACTGAAGCTTTCTTT. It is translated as CASSYSTGNTEAFF.

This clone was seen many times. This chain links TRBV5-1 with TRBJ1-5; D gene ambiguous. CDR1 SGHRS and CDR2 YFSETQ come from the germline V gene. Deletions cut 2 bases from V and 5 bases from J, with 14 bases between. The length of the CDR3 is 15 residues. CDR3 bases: TGCGCCAGCAGCTTAGGAGGGCAGATTGATCAGCCCCAGCATTTT. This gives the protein CASSLGGQIDQPQHF. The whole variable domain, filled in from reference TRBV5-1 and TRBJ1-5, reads KAGVTQTPRYLIKTRGQQVTLSCSPISGHRSVSWYQQTPGQGLQFLFEYFSETQRNKGNFPGRFSGRQFSNSRSEMNVSTLELGDSALYLCASSLGGQIDQPQHFGDGTRLSIL.

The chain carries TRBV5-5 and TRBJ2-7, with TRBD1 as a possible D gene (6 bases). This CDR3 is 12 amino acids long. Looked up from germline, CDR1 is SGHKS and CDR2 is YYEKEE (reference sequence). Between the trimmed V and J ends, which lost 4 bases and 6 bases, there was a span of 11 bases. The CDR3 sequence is CASSPTGLEQYV. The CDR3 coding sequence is TGTGCCAGCAGCCCTACAGGGCTCGAGCAGTACGTC.

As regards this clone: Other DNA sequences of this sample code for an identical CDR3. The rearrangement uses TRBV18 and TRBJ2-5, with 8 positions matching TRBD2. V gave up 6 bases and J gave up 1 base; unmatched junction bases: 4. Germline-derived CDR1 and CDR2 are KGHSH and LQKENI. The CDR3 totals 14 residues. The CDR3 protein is CASSPSGPQETQYF. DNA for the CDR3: TGTGCCAGCTCGCCTAGCGGGCCCCAAGAGACCCAGTACTTC.

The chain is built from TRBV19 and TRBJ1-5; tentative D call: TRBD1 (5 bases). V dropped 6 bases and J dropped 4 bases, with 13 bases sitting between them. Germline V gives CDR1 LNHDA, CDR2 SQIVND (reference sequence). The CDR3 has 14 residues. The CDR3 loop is CASRAGPQNQPQHF. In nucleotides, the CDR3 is TGTGCCAGTAGGGCAGGGCCCCAAAATCAGCCCCAGCATTTT.

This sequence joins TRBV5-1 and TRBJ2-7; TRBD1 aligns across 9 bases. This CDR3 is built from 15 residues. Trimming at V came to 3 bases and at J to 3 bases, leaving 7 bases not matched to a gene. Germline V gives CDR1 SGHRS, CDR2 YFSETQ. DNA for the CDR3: TGCGCCAGCAGCTCACCGGACAGGGGCGGCTACGAGCAGTACTTC. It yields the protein CASSSPDRGGYEQYF.

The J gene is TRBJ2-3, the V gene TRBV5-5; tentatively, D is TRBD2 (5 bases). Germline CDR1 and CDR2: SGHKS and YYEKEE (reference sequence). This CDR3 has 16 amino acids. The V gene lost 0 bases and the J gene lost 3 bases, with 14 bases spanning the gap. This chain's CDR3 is CASSLGTGSPTDTQYF. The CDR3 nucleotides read TGTGCCAGCAGCTTGGGTACGGGATCTCCTACAGATACGCAGTATTTT.

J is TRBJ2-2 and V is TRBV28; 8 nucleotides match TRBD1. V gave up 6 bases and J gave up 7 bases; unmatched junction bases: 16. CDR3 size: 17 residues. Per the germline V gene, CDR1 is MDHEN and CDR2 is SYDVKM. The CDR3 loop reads CASRYPDGTGRSGELFF. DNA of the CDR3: TGTGCCAGCAGGTATCCGGATGGGACAGGTAGAAGCGGGGAGCTGTTTTTT.

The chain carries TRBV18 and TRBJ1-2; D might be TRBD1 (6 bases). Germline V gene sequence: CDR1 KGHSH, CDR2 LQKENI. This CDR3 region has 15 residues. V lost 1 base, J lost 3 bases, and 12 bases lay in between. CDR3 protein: CASSPQPGHDYGYTF. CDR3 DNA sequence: TGTGCCAGCTCACCACAGCCGGGACACGACTATGGCTACACCTTC.